Listed here are 16 T cell receptor beta chains from one sample, sequenced in a study of T cell responses to AZD1222 COVID-19 vaccine. TCRdb keeps only in-frame clones here, not all; method: immunoSEQ multiplex PCR. The sample contains some 80,000 clones, roughly 88% of which appear only once. Sequencing used peripheral blood, obtained on day 0 of MenACWY control vaccination. All receptors derive from an adult in good health.

The V and J genes are TRBV2 and TRBJ1-2, with TRBD1 identical over 10 bases. Trimming took 6 bases from V and 8 from J; bases not matched to a gene: 3. This CDR3 is built from 12 residues. CDR1 is SNHLY, CDR2 FYNNEI, per germline. In DNA, the CDR3 is TGTGCCAGCAGGGACAGGGGGTCGGGCTACACCTTC. It codes for CASRDRGSGYTF.

The chain employs TRBV9 and TRBJ1-5; 7 nucleotides align to TRBD1. V was clipped by 3 bases and J by 3 bases; unmatched bases: 9. Germline CDR1 SGDLS, CDR2 YYNGEE. The length of the CDR3 is 16 residues. CDR3 in amino acids: CASSAAGTAPNQPQHF. In nucleotides, the CDR3 is TGTGCCAGCAGCGCTGCCGGGACAGCCCCCAATCAGCCCCAGCATTTT.

The genes are TRBV7-2 and TRBJ1-2, with 12 bases identical to TRBD1. V shed 5 bases, J shed 3 bases, and the junction held 4 bases outside the gene matches. Germline V CDR1 and CDR2: SGHTA, FQGNSA. The CDR3 spans 15 residues. The CDR3 DNA sequence: TGTGCCAGCAGCCCAAGGGACAGGGGGCACTATGGCTACACCTTC. Amino acid sequence: CASSPRDRGHYGYTF.

The chain recombines TRBV19 with TRBJ2-3, with D perhaps matching TRBD1 or TRBD2 (5 bases each). Deletions cut 5 bases from V and 0 bases from J, with 12 bases between. The CDR3 runs to 15 residues. Per germline, CDR1 LNHDA and CDR2 SQIVND (reference sequence). CDR3 sequence reads: CASSEEGLSTDTQYF. The CDR3 DNA reads as TGTGCCAGTAGTGAAGAGGGGCTTAGCACAGATACGCAGTATTTT. The complete variable domain, with remaining parts taken from reference TRBV19 and TRBJ2-3, reads DGGITQSPKYLFRKEGQNVTLSCEQNLNHDAMYWYRQDPGQGLRLIYYSQIVNDFQKGDIAEGYSVSREKKESFPLTVTSAQKNPTAFYLCASSEEGLSTDTQYFGPGTRLTVL.

CDR3 residues: CASSPHRDGYTF. The CDR3 DNA sequence: TGTGCCAGCAGTCCCCATCGGGATGGCTACACCTTC. The chain uses TRBV6-5 and TRBJ1-2; D remains unclear. Germline V gene lookup returns CDR1 MNHEY and CDR2 SVGAGI. The CDR3 totals 12 residues. Deletions cut 5 bases from V and 6 bases from J, with 10 bases between.

J is TRBJ1-1 and V is TRBV2; D is unresolved. Trimming took 2 bases from V and 7 from J, leaving 5 bases between them. The CDR3 has 11 amino acids. Germline assignment: CDR1 SNHLY and CDR2 FYNNEI. The CDR3 spells CASSEYSEAFF. In DNA, the CDR3 is TGTGCCAGCAGTGAATACAGTGAAGCTTTCTTT.

This chain links TRBV7-9 with TRBJ2-3; the D is unclear. V was shortened by 0 bases and J by 4 bases, with 5 bases between the two germline ends. CDR3 length: 13 residues. Germline V gene sequence: CDR1 SEHNR, CDR2 FQNEAQ (reference sequence). This chain's CDR3 is CASSLAGSDTQYF. DNA for the CDR3: TGTGCCAGCAGCTTAGCGGGGTCAGATACGCAGTATTTT.

This chain links TRBV6-5 with TRBJ1-3; TRBD1 agrees at 8 bases. This CDR3 contains 16 residues. The germline gives CDR1 MNHEY, CDR2 SVGAGI. Trimming at V came to 0 bases and at J to 2 bases, leaving 3 bases not matched to a gene. The CDR3 region has the DNA TGTGCCAGCAGTTACTCTGGACAGGGCCCTGGAAACACCATATATTTT. It codes for CASSYSGQGPGNTIYF.

This rearrangement joins TRBV10-3 to TRBJ1-2, with D uncertain. Trimming took off 3 bases at V and 4 bases at J, with 6 bases between the two ends. Germline CDR1 is ENHRY and CDR2 is SYGVKD. This CDR3 contains 12 residues. The CDR3 is CAISDSRYGYTF. The CDR3 region has the DNA TGTGCCATCAGTGACAGCCGCTATGGCTACACCTTC.

This sequence joins TRBV18 and TRBJ1-5; weak D call: TRBD1 (6 bases). The CDR3 contains 13 residues. Deletions cut 4 bases from V and 4 bases from J, with 8 bases between. In germline, CDR1 is KGHSH, CDR2 LQKENI. The CDR3 coding sequence is TGTGCCAGCTCACGCGGACAGAATCAGCCCCAGCATTTT. It specifies CASSRGQNQPQHF.

The V gene is TRBV10-2, the J gene TRBJ1-2; D remains ambiguous. The V end was cut by 6 bases, the J end by 0 bases, with 5 bases between. This CDR3 is 12 amino acids long. CDR1 is WSHSY, CDR2 SAAADI, per germline. The DNA of the CDR3 is TGCGCCAGCAGAGCCTCTAACTATGGCTACACCTTC. Residues: CASRASNYGYTF.

The V and J genes are TRBV7-9 and TRBJ1-2, with a tentative D call TRBD1 (5 bases). The germline V and J ends were trimmed by 4 bases and 8 bases, with 14 bases remaining between them. The CDR3 extends over 13 amino acids. CDR1 and CDR2 (germline): SEHNR, FQNEAQ (reference sequence). CDR3 sequence: CASSSPGASGYTF. The CDR3 DNA sequence: TGTGCCAGCAGCTCCCCCGGGGCTAGCGGCTACACCTTC.

This chain links TRBV5-4 with TRBJ2-3; 10 bases fit TRBD2. The V and J ends lost 4 bases and 4 bases, in that order; junction bases with no gene match: 6. Per the germline V gene, CDR1 is SGHNT and CDR2 is YYREEE (reference sequence). The length of the CDR3 is 15 residues. The CDR3 here is CASSLQAGGADTQYF. CDR3 coding DNA: TGTGCCAGCAGCCTCCAAGCGGGGGGGGCAGATACGCAGTATTTT.

CDR3 nucleotides: TGTGCCAGCTCAGCGCAGACAGATACGCAGTATTTT. The encoded protein is CASSAQTDTQYF. V is TRBV18 and J is TRBJ2-3; D is unresolved. Trimming took off 5 bases at V and 3 bases at J, with 6 bases between the two ends. This CDR3 comprises 12 residues. Germline CDR1 and CDR2: KGHSH and LQKENI.

The chain uses TRBV29-1 and TRBJ1-1; D unclear. The CDR3 covers 12 residues. Trimming took off 6 bases at V and 1 base at J, with 9 bases between the two ends. Germline assignment: CDR1 SQVTM and CDR2 ANQGSEA. Here the CDR3 reads CSVARGNTEAFF. CDR3 DNA: TGCAGCGTCGCTCGGGGGAACACTGAAGCTTTCTTT.

The chain has TRBV15 and TRBJ2-7, with 9 bases identical to TRBD1. Trimming cost V 3 bases and J 3 bases; bases outside gene matches: 9. Germline V gene sequence: CDR1 LNHNV, CDR2 YYDKDF (reference sequence). The CDR3 has 16 amino acids. The CDR3 reads CATSSPQGQGYYEQYF. Here the CDR3 DNA reads TGTGCCACCAGCAGCCCTCAGGGACAGGGCTACTACGAGCAGTACTTC.